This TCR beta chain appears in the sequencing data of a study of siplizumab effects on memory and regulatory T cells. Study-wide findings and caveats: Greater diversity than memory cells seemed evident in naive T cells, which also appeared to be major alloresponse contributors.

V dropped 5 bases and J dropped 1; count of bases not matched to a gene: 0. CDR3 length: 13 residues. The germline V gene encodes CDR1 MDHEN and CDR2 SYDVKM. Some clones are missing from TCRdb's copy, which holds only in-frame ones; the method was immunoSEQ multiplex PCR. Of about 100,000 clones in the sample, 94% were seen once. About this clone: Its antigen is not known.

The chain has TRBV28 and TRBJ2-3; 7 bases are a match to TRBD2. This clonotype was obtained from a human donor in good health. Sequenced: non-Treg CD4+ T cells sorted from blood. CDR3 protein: CASSRGGTDTQYF. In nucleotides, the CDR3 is TGTGCCAGCAGTCGGGGGGGCACAGATACGCAGTATTTT.